This T cell receptor beta chain derives from a study of shared clonotypes between healthy human individuals. Each of the donors was a healthy adult who was HIV-negative and had not had a recent acute infection or vaccination. Genomic DNA from unsorted samples was obtained from approximately 96 million PBMCs (per sample). Unsorted PBMC samples were amplified in replicate PCRs containing 300 ng DNA, about 30,000 T cell genomes. Using immunoSEQ multiplex PCR, the repertoire was profiled, and TCRdb retains in-frame clones only, with some absent. Of roughly 500,000 clones in the sample, around 73% were seen once. V dropped 8 bases and J dropped 11 bases, with 16 bases sitting between them. Looked up from germline, CDR1 is SEHNR and CDR2 is FQNEAQ (reference sequence). This CDR3 region has 12 residues. The table lists this clone with a few counts.

The material sequenced was PBMCs. This sequence joins TRBV7-9 and TRBJ1-5, with a weak D call TRBD1 (6 bases). The TCR originated in a woman aged 40 to 55 in good health. Some clones in this sample may be carry-over from other donors' samples. Written as DNA, the CDR3 is TGTGCCAGCCAACAGGGAGAGCTGGCCCAGCATTTT. It specifies CASQQGELAQHF.